Given below is one T cell receptor (beta chain) in context. The repertoire was sequenced with immunoSEQ multiplex PCR; TCRdb's copy has only in-frame clones and lacks some. The table lists 300,000 to 400,000 clones, roughly 84% of them singletons. Trimming took off 2 bases at V and 10 bases at J, with 11 bases between the two ends. This CDR3 spans 12 amino acids. The germline gives CDR1 SGHTA, CDR2 FQGNSA. This specimen belongs to a study of blood T cell repertoires in COVID-19. The wider study: The cDNA or gDNA used as material had been derived from T cells, B-cell-depleted T cells, or PBMCs.

Sequenced sample: peripheral blood. The sequence was obtained from a man between 45 and 60 years old with active or convalescent COVID-19. The V and J genes are TRBV7-2 and TRBJ1-1, with D maybe TRBD1 (6 bases). CDR3 nucleotides: TGTGCCAGCAGCTTATCGGGACAACGAGCTTTCTTT. As protein: CASSLSGQRAFF.